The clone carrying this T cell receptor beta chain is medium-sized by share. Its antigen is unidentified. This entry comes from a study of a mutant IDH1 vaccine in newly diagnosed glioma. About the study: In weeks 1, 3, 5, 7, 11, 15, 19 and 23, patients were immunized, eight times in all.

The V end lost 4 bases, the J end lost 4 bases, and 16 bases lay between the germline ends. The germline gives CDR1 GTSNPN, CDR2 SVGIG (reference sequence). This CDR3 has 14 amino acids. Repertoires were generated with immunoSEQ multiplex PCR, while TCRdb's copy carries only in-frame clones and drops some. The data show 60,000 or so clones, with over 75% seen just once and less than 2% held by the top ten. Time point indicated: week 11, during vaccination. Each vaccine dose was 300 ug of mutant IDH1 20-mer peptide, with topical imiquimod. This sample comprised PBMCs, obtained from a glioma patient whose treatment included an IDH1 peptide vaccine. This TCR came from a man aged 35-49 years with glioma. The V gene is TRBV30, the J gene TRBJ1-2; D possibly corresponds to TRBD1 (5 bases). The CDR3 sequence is CAWKQGNWGYGYTF. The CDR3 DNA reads TGTGCCTGGAAGCAGGGTAACTGGGGCTATGGCTACACCTTC.